The following is a TCR beta chain sequence with its context. Its antigen is still unknown. CDR3 length: 11 amino acids. Germline V gene lookup returns CDR1 SNHLY and CDR2 FYNNEI. V was cut by 7 bases and J by 6 bases, with 10 bases left in between. This sample is drawn from a study of shared clonotypes between healthy human individuals. Findings and caveats of the study: Four donors had around 5.2% of their naive CD4 clonotypes in common.

TCRdb keeps only in-frame clones here, not all; method: immunoSEQ multiplex PCR. Among about 1.5 million clones listed, 98% were seen once. CD45RA-negative memory and CD45RA+ naive subsets were split from the CD4+ cells. Sequenced sample: naive CD4+ T cells sorted from blood. Indicated subset: CD45RA+ positively selected. The TCR was taken from a man aged 25 to 40 in good health. The chain has TRBV2 and TRBJ2-7; D possibly corresponds to TRBD2 (5 bases). This CDR3 is CASILEGEQYF. The CDR3 bases are TGTGCCAGCATCCTAGAGGGCGAGCAGTACTTC. The full variable domain, with the rest looked up from reference TRBV2 and TRBJ2-7, is EPEVTQTPSHQVTQMGQEVILRCVPISNHLYFYWYRQILGQKVEFLVSFYNNEISEKSEIFDDQFSVERPDGSNFTLKIRSTKLEDSAMYFCASILEGEQYFGPGTRLTVT.